The 11 T cell receptor beta chains listed next were all sequenced from one sample in a study of HIV-infected children after antiretroviral therapy interruption. This sample's treatment: PENTA 11 planned treatment interruption arm or continuous ART arm. RNA-based 3' RACE libraries used unique molecular identifiers. TCRdb fed the 3' RACE reads into MiXCR, producing one record per CDR3 protein. The sample consists of more than 85,000 distinct CDR3 sequences, 6% to 8.5% of them appearing once. Sequenced material: CD45RA+ CD4+ T cells from PBMCs, pooled from several time points, taken from a donor given antiretroviral therapy, either interrupted or continuous. The subset was: naive CD4+ CD45RA+ CD45RO- T cells. These receptors were taken from a pool of human donors with HIV.

This clonotype appeared many times. An end of the junction does not agree with germline; a read error may underlie this. The V call is TRBV11-2, the J call TRBJ2-2; D call uncertain. There are 13 residues in the CDR3. Germline values: CDR1 SGHAT, CDR2 FQNNGV. The CDR3 coding sequence is TGTGCCAGCAGATTAGGTGTTGGCGGGGAGCTGTTTTTT. Protein sequence: CASRLGVGGELFF. The entire variable domain, with the rest obtained from reference TRBV11-2 and TRBJ2-2, is as follows: EAGVAQSPRYKIIEKRQSVAFWCNPISGHATLYWYQQILGQGPKLLIQFQNNGVVDDSQLPKDRFSAERLKGVDSTLKIQPAKLEDSAVYLCASRLGVGGELFFGEGSRLTVL.

Many counts were recorded for this clonotype. The chain uses TRBV7-2 and TRBJ1-1; no definite D call. The germline CDR1 and CDR2 sequences are SGHTA and FQGNSA. The CDR3 is 12 residues long. The germline V and J ends were trimmed by 5 bases and 1 base, with 5 bases remaining between them. As DNA, the CDR3 is TGTGCCAGCAGCCGGGCGAACACTGAAGCTTTCTTT. This sequence encodes CASSRANTEAFF.

The table lists this clonotype with many counts. The chain links TRBV5-1 to TRBJ1-1; D not certain. Trimming cost V 3 bases and J 0 bases, with 15 bases left between them. The CDR3 is 16 residues long. Germline V lookup: CDR1 SGHRS, CDR2 YFSETQ. Here the CDR3 reads CASSWGDGSMNTEAFF. The CDR3 region has the DNA TGCGCCAGCAGCTGGGGAGACGGCTCAATGAACACTGAAGCTTTCTTT.

This clonotype was seen many times. V and J are TRBV6-1 and TRBJ2-1; 8 nucleotides agree with TRBD2. CDR3 length equals 18 residues. Germline CDR1 is MNHNS and CDR2 is SASEGT. The V gene end was trimmed by 1 base and the J gene end by 9 bases; junction bases not matched to a gene: 17. CDR3 nucleotide sequence: TGTGCCAGCAGTGAAGAAATCGGACTAGCACCGACCTTGAGTGAGCAGTTCTTC. It codes for CASSEEIGLAPTLSEQFF.

This clonotype was counted ten times or more. V gene TRBV7-9 combines with J gene TRBJ1-1, with 7 positions matching TRBD1. Germline V gene sequence: CDR1 SEHNR, CDR2 FQNEAQ (reference sequence). V gave up 5 bases and J gave up 1 base; unmatched junction bases: 7. CDR3 size: 15 residues. CDR3 sequence: CASSGDRAANTEAFF. Written as DNA, the CDR3 is TGTGCCAGCAGCGGAGACAGGGCCGCGAACACTGAAGCTTTCTTT.

There are many counts of this clonotype. The V call is TRBV5-1, the J call TRBJ2-7, with no clear D. V was trimmed by 7 bases and J by 7 bases, leaving 21 bases between them. CDR3 length: 14 amino acids. Germline assignment: CDR1 SGHRS and CDR2 YFSETQ. In nucleotides, the CDR3 is TGCGCCAGCGTGGATATCCCCGCGTCGGGTGAGCAGTACTTC. Amino acids: CASVDIPASGEQYF.

In this sample, this clonotype turned up a few times. One end of the junction is discordant with germline, which a read error may explain. The DNA for the CDR3 is TGTGCCAGCAGTGAGTCACGAAAGGGACACAGGGGCTACGAGCAGTACTTC. Translating it yields CASSESRKGHRGYEQYF. V is TRBV10-2 and J is TRBJ2-7, with 7 bases lining up with TRBD1. The germline V gene encodes CDR1 WSHSY and CDR2 SAAADI. This CDR3 contains 17 residues.

This clonotype was counted a few times. The gene calls are TRBV19 and TRBJ2-7; D possibly corresponds to TRBD1 (5 bases). The CDR3 is 13 amino acids. Germline V gene data show CDR1 as LNHDA and CDR2 as SQIVND (reference sequence). V lost 6 bases to trimming and J lost 2 bases, with 11 bases between them. The CDR3 nucleotides are TGTGCCAGTAGAACAGGTGCGACCTACGAGCAGTACTTC. Translated: CASRTGATYEQYF.

The chain recombines TRBV7-9 with TRBJ2-3; no definite D call. Trimming pared 5 bases from V and 0 bases from J, leaving 15 bases between. This CDR3 has 16 residues. Germline-derived CDR1 and CDR2 are SEHNR and FQNEAQ (reference sequence). CDR3 bases: TGTGCCAGCAGCACCCCAGCCTTATCGAGCACAGATACGCAGTATTTT. Its protein product is CASSTPALSSTDTQYF.

Many counts were recorded for this clonotype. The chain uses TRBV5-1 and TRBJ2-2, with D possibly called TRBD1 or TRBD2 (5 bases each). The V and J ends lost 1 base and 1 base respectively, with 14 bases between them. Germline loops: CDR1 SGHRS, CDR2 YFSETQ. This CDR3 has 17 amino acids. The DNA of the CDR3 is TGCGCCAGCAGCTTGTCGGGACGGGTGTGGAACACCGGGGAGCTGTTTTTT. This sequence encodes CASSLSGRVWNTGELFF.

V gene TRBV5-4 combines with J gene TRBJ1-4; D unclear. V lost 3 bases, J lost 0 bases, and 9 bases lay in between. Per germline, CDR1 SGHNT and CDR2 YYREEE (reference sequence). The CDR3 sequence is 15 residues long. The CDR3 DNA follows: TGTGCCAGCAGCTGGAGTCTTGCAACTAATGAAAAACTGTTTTTT. It yields the protein CASSWSLATNEKLFF.